This TCR beta chain emerged from a study of T cell responses to AZD1222 COVID-19 vaccine (dated by TCRdb to the early 2020s). The study in broad terms: AZD1222 recipients with second doses at about 4 weeks or about 12 weeks were pooled, because spike-specific TCR depth and breadth did not differ between schedules. Trial participants were enrolled into age subgroups of 18-55, 56-69 and 70-plus years, which contained 148, 28 and 57 TCR-sequenced participants, respectively. A total of 233 trial participants underwent TCR sequencing, of whom about 200 received two doses of AZD1222 and some 26 received two doses of the MenACWY control vaccine. The investigation overall reported the following: Conclusions about previously exposed vaccinees are limited, since just 6 or 7 AZD1222 recipients were seropositive for SARS-CoV-2 at baseline. In the small 56-69-year group, the increase in depth fell short of significance, most likely because of low power. Vaccine-associated CD4 TCRs spanned the whole spike protein, with dominant responses in regions 160-218 and 743-854. Most participants were white British and females outnumbered males, and the authors suggested that clonal diversity may have been underestimated. Because no day 14 peak-response samples were available, repertoires were characterized only after the peak T cell response. Epitopes outside the regions mutated in the B.1.351 and B.1.1.7 variants were reportedly recognized by nearly half of the unique spike-specific TCRs. After two AZD1222 doses, spike-specific TCR breadth and depth were significantly higher than at day 0 and than in MenACWY recipients.

With regard to this clone: Its antigen is currently not known. Base-call qualities are not available, and no considerably larger clone is one nucleotide away.

The CDR3 regions of human TCRbeta chains were analyzed by immunosequencing. The paper's processing steps were these. Repertoire TCRs were checked for matches against a reference library of SARS-CoV-2-specific TCRs that had been generated using the MIRA antigen-specificity platform. Breadth meant the fraction of unique TCRs that were SARS-CoV-2-associated, whereas depth meant the fraction of total T cells that were SARS-CoV-2-associated. Using the MIRA data, every spike-specific TCR was mapped to the spike region that the TCR reacted to and assigned to either a CD4 or a CD8 class. Log10-transformed breadth and depth values were compared by one-way ANOVA with Sidak's multiple comparisons tests. TCRdb took this table from immuneACCESS and kept in-frame rearrangements with V and J called. Such tables lack part of the clones; where checked against another copy, unresolved V genes explain under half of the gap, and the rest is unexplained. The DNA was the basis for D and trimming; V, J and clone size are from that table. The sample table lists 130,000 or so clones, more than 85% of them with a count of one. Of the sample, 5.4% falls within the top ten clones.

The germline V gene supplies CDR1 SGHRS and CDR2 YFSETQ. Its CDR3 holds 12 amino acids, cysteine through phenylalanine. CDR3 DNA only is kept here, 36 bases in frame from base 1. Trimming at the junction amounts to 0 bases on V and 7 bases on J, and the germline ends lie 4 bases apart. The sample's time point, from its label and the paper: baseline before first vaccination. Vaccinee samples were obtained from the UK trials COV001 and COV002, which included a single-blind randomized controlled phase 2/3 trial of AZD1222 (ChAdOx1 nCoV-19) in healthy adults. For TCRbeta chain sequencing, PBMC samples from trial participants were taken at day 0 and at day 28 after the second dose.

The chain links TRBV5-1 with TRBJ2-2, with no reliable assignment of the D segment. The clonotype comes from an adult in good health. The material was peripheral blood, obtained on day 0 of AZD1222 vaccination. The CDR3: CASSLEYGELFF. The DNA sequence reads TGCGCCAGCAGCTTGGAATACGGGGAGCTGTTTTTT.